This TCR beta chain was observed in a study of shared clonotypes between healthy human individuals. Libraries were prepared by immunoSEQ multiplex PCR; TCRdb keeps only in-frame clonotypes and omits some of them. The data contain nearly 2 million clones, about 95% of them seen just once; the ten biggest clones take up more than 0.95%. Study conclusions and caveats: Few donors limited the genetic and exposure-history diversity represented. For naive CD4 cells, roughly 4.6% of clonotypes were shared across a handful of donors. Among the subsets, naive ones generally showed larger estimated richness than memory ones.

Positively selected for CCR7, the CD45RO-negative cells used as naive CD8 cells excluded terminally differentiated effector memory CD45RA+ cells. All donors qualified as healthy HIV-negative adults and had experienced no recent acute infections or vaccinations. Of note for this clone: Antigen specificity is unknown.

The sequence was obtained from a man younger than 30 in good health. Sequenced input: naive CD8+ T cells sorted from blood.

CDR3 bases: TGCGCCAGCAGGGAGCGGGGGACCCGGGAGACCCAGTACTTC. Protein: CASRERGTRETQYF. This sequence joins TRBV10-1 and TRBJ2-5; 8 bases align to TRBD2. V was clipped by 6 bases and J by 5 bases; unmatched bases: 8. The CDR3 spans 14 residues. CDR1 WNHNN and CDR2 SYGVQD come from the germline V gene (reference sequence).